This TCR beta chain was found in a study of shared clonotypes between healthy human individuals. Findings and limits, study-wide: An effect of sequencing depth on clonotype sharing among donors was expected.

Deep level was the assay's run setting. Data came from immunoSEQ multiplex PCR; TCRdb stores just in-frame clones and leaves some out. The sample holds fewer than 550,000 clones, about 80% seen once. On this clone: Its matching antigen is unknown.

Trimming left V 2 bases short and J 6 bases short, with 5 bases between. Germline CDR1 DFQATT, CDR2 SNEGSKA (reference sequence). The CDR3 sequence is 10 residues long. J is TRBJ2-7 and V is TRBV20-1; D call uncertain. This clonotype originated in a middle-aged woman in good health. Some clones in this sample may be carry-over from other donors' samples. Material: PBMCs. CDR3 nucleotide sequence: TGCAGTGCTAGAAGGAGCGAGCAGTACTTC. Encoded protein: CSARRSEQYF.